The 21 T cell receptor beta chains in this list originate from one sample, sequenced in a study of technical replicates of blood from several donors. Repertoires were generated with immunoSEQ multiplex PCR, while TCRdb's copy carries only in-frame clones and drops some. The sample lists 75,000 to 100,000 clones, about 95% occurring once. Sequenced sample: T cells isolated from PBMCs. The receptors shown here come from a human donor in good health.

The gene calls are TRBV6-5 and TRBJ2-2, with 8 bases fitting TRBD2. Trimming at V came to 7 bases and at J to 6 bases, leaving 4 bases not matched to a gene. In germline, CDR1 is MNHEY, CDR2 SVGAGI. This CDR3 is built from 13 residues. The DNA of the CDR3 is TGTGCCAGCACCCGGGAGGGGGCCGGGGAGCTGTTTTTT. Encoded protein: CASTREGAGELFF.

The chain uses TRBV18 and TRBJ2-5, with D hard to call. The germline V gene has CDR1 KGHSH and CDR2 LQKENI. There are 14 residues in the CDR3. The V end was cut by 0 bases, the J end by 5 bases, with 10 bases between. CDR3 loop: CASSPPSSRETQYF. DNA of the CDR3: TGTGCCAGCTCACCACCATCCAGCAGGGAGACCCAGTACTTC.

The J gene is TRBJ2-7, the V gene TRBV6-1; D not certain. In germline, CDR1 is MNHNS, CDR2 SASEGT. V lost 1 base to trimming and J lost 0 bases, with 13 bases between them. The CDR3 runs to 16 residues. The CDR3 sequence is CASSEVVWADSYEQYF. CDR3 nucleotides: TGTGCCAGCAGTGAAGTGGTTTGGGCAGACTCCTACGAGCAGTACTTC.

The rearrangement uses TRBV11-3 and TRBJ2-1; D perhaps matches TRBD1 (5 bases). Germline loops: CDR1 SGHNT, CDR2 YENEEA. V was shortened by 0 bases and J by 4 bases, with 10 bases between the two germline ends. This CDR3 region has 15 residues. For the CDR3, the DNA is TGTGCCAGCAGCTTAGATTCGACAGTATACAATGAGCAGTTCTTC. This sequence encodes CASSLDSTVYNEQFF.

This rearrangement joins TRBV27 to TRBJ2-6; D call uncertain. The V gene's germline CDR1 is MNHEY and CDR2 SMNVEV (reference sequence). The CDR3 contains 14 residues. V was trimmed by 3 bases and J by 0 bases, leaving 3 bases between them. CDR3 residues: CASSFYSGANVLTF. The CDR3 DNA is TGTGCCAGCAGTTTTTACTCTGGGGCCAACGTCCTGACTTTC.

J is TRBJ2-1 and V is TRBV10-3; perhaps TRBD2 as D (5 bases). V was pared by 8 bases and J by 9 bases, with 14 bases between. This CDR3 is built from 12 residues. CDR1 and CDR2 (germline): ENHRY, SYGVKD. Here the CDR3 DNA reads TGTGCCATCGGAAGCGTCAGCGGTGAGCAGTTCTTC. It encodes CAIGSVSGEQFF.

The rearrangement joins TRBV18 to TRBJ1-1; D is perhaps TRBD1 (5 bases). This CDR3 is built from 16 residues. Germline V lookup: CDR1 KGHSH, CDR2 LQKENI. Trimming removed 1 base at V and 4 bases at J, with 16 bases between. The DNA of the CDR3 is TGTGCCAGCTCACCACGGTCCGACAGCGTCGGCACTGAAGCTTTCTTT. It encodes CASSPRSDSVGTEAFF. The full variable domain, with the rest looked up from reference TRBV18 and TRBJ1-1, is NAGVMQNPRHLVRRRGQEARLRCSPMKGHSHVYWYRQLPEEGLKFMVYLQKENIIDESGMPKERFSAEFPKEGPSILRIQQVVRGDSAAYFCASSPRSDSVGTEAFFGQGTRLTVV.

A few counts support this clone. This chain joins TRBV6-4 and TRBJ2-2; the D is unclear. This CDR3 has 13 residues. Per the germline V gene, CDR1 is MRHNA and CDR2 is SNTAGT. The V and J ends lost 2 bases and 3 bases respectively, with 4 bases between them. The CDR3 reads CASSDRDTGELFF. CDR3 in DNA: TGTGCCAGCAGTGACCGGGACACCGGGGAGCTGTTTTTT.

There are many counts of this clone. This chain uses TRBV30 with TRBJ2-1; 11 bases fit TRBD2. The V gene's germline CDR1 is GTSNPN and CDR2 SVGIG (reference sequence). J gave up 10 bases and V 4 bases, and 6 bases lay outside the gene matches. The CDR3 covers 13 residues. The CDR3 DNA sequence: TGTGCCTGGAATAGCGGGAGGGCCCGGGAGCAGTTCTTC. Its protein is CAWNSGRAREQFF.

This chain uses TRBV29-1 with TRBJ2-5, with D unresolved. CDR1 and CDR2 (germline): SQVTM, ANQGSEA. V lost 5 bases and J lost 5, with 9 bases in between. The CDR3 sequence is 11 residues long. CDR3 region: CSVRVLETQYF. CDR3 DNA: TGCAGCGTTCGGGTTTTGGAGACCCAGTACTTC. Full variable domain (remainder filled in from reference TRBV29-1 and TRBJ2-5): SAVISQKPSRDICQRGTSLTIQCQVDSQVTMMFWYRQQPGQSLTLIATANQGSEATYESGFVIDKFPISRPNLTFSTLTVSNMSPEDSSIYLCSVRVLETQYFGPGTRLLVL.

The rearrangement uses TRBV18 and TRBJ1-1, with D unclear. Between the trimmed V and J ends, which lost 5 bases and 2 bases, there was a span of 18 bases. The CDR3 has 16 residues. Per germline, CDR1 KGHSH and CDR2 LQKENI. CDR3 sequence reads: CASSRDAEVLNTEAFF. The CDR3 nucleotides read TGTGCCAGCTCAAGGGATGCGGAGGTATTAAACACTGAAGCTTTCTTT.

The CDR3 DNA reads as TGTGCCAGCAGCCTCGACGAGGGCCTATTTTTCTACGAGCAGTACTTC. Its protein is CASSLDEGLFFYEQYF. The chain uses TRBV5-5 and TRBJ2-7; weak D call: TRBD2 (5 bases). The CDR3 is 16 amino acids. Germline CDR1 reads SGHKS; CDR2 reads YYEKEE (reference sequence). V gave up 4 bases and J gave up 3 bases, with 20 bases separating them.

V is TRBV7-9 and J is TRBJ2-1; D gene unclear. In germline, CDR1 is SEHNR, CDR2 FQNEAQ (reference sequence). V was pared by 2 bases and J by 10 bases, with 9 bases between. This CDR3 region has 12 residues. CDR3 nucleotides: TGTGCCAGCAGCTTATCCAAGCGAGAGCAGTTCTTC. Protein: CASSLSKREQFF. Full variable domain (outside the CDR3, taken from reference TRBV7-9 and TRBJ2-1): DTGVSQNPRHKITKRGQNVTFRCDPISEHNRLYWYRQTLGQGPEFLTYFQNEAQLEKSRLLSDRFSAERPKGSFSTLEIQRTEQGDSAMYLCASSLSKREQFFGPGTRLTVL.

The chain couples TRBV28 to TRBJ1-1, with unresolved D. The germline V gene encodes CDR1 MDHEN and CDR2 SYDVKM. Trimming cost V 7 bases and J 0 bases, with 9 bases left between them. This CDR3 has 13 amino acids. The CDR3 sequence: CASTPLMNTEAFF. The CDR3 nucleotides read TGTGCCAGCACACCACTTATGAACACTGAAGCTTTCTTT. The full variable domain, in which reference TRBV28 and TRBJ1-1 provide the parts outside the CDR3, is DVKVTQSSRYLVKRTGEKVFLECVQDMDHENMFWYRQDPGLGLRLIYFSYDVKMKEKGDIPEGYSVSREKKERFSLILESASTNQTSMYLCASTPLMNTEAFFGQGTRLTVV.

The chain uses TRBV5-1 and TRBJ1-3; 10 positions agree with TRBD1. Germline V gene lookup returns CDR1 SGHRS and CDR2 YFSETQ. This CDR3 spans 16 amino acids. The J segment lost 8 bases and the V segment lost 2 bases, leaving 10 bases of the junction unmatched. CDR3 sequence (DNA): TGCGCCAGCAGCTTCGTCCCGGGACAGGGGTCGGACACCATATATTTT. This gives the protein CASSFVPGQGSDTIYF.

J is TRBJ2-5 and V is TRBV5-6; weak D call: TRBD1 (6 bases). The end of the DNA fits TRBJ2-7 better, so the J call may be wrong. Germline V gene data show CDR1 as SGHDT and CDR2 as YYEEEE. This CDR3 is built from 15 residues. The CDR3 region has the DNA TGTGCCAGCAGCTTGGTTGGGCAGGGGAACTACGAGCAGTACTTC. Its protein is CASSLVGQGNYEQYF.

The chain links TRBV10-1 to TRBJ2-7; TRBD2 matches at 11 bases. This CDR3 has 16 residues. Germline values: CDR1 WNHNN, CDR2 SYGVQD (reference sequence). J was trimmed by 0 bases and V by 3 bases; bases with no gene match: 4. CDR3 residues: CASSDNGLAGSYEQYF. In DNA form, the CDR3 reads TGCGCCAGCAGTGATAACGGACTAGCGGGCTCCTACGAGCAGTACTTC.

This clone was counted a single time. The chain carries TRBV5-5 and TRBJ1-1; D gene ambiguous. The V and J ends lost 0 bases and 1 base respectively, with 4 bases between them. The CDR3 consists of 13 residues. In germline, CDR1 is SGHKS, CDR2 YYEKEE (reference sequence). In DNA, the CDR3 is TGTGCCAGCAGCTTGGCTAAGAACACTGAAGCTTTCTTT. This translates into CASSLAKNTEAFF.

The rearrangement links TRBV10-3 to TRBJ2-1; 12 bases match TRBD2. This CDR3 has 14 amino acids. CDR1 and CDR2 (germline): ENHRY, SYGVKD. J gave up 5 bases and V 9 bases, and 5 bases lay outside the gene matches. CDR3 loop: CAMAGLAGNNEQFF. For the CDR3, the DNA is TGTGCCATGGCAGGACTAGCGGGAAACAATGAGCAGTTCTTC.

The CDR3 is CAWTRDRGFQEQFF. Here the CDR3 DNA reads TGTGCCTGGACCCGGGACAGGGGATTCCAGGAGCAGTTCTTC. The genes are TRBV30 and TRBJ2-1; TRBD1 agrees at 10 bases. Germline CDR1 is GTSNPN and CDR2 is SVGIG (reference sequence). The CDR3 has 14 residues. With V trimmed by 4 bases and J by 10 bases, 10 bases remained unmatched.

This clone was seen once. This CDR3 reads CASSREVNTEAFF. The DNA of the CDR3 is TGTGCCAGCAGCAGGGAAGTGAACACTGAAGCTTTCTTT. The chain uses TRBV6-4 and TRBJ1-1; a possible D gene is TRBD1 (5 bases). The V end lost 6 bases, the J end lost 0 bases, and 8 bases lay between the germline ends. The CDR3 has 13 residues. Germline V gene lookup returns CDR1 MRHNA and CDR2 SNTAGT.